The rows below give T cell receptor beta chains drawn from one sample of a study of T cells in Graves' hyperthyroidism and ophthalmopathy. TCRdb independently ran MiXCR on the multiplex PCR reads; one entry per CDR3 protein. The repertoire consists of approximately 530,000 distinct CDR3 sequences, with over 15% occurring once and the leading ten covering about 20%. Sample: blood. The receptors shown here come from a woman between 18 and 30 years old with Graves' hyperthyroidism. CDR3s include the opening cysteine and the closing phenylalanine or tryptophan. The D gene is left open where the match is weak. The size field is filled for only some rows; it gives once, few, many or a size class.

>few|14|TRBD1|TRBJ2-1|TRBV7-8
CASSFRGRLDEQFF
TGTGCCAGCAGCTTTAGGGGGCGCTTGGATGAGCAGTTCTTC
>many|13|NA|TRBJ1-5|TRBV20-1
CSARVGYNQPQHF
TGCAGTGCTAGAGTGGGTTACAATCAGCCCCAGCATTTT
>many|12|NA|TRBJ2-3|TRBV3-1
CASSTPGETQYF
TGTGCCAGCAGCACGCCGGGGGAAACGCAGTATTTT
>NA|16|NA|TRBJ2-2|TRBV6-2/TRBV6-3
CASSPPGDPNTGELFF
TGTGCCAGCAGTCCCCCGGGGGACCCGAACACCGGGGAGCTGTTTTTT
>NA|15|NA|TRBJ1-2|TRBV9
CASSVEGATNYGYTF
TGTGCCAGCAGCGTAGAAGGGGCAACCAACTATGGCTACACCTTC
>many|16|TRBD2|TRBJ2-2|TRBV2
CASKGPGLSNTGELFF
TGTGCCAGCAAGGGACCGGGACTATCGAACACCGGGGAGCTGTTTTTT
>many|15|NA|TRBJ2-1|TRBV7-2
CASSFLSQGSFGQFF
TGTGCCAGCAGCTTTTTGTCTCAAGGCTCGTTTGGGCAGTTCTTC
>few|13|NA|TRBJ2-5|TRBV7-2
CASRVIAEETQYF
TGTGCCAGCAGAGTGATAGCGGAAGAGACCCAGTACTTC
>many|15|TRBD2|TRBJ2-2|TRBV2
CASRRLAGAGGELFF
TGTGCCAGCAGGAGACTAGCGGGGGCAGGCGGGGAGCTGTTTTTT
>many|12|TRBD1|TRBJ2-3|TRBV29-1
CSGGQGADTQYF
TGCAGCGGTGGACAGGGGGCGGATACGCAGTATTTT
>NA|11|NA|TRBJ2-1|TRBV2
CAQSGGDEQFF
TGTGCCCAGTCAGGCGGCGATGAGCAGTTCTTC
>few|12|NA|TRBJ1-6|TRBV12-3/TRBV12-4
CASGDTQGPLHF
TGTGCCAGCGGGGACACCCAGGGACCCCTCCACTTT
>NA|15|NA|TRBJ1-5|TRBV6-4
CASSEVVDSNQPQHF
TGTGCCAGCAGTGAGGTGGTCGATAGCAATCAGCCCCAGCATTTT
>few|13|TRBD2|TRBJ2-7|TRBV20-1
CSARRLAGNGQYF
TGCAGTGCTAGACGGCTAGCGGGGAACGGGCAGTACTTC
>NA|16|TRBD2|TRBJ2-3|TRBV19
CASSMVPAGGQDTQYF
TGTGCCAGTAGTATGGTCCCAGCGGGGGGGCAAGATACGCAGTATTTT
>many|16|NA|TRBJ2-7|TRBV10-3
CAISESITTATYEQYF
TGTGCCATCAGTGAGTCGATCACGACAGCTACCTACGAGCAGTACTTC
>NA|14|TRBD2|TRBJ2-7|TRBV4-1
CASSQLAGVSEQYF
TGCGCCAGCAGCCAATTAGCGGGAGTATCCGAGCAGTACTTC
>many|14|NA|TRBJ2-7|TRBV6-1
CASSTGQTTYEQYF
TGTGCCAGCAGTACCGGCCAGACTACCTACGAGCAGTACTTC
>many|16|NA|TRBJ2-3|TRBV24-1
CATSDPTSKGPDTQYF
TGTGCCACCAGTGATCCTACTAGTAAAGGTCCAGATACGCAGTATTTT
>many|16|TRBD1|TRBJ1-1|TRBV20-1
CSARDFAGGLNTEAFF
TGCAGTGCTAGAGATTTTGCAGGGGGTTTGAACACTGAAGCTTTCTTT
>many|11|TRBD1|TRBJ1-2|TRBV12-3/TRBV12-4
CASSTGVGYTF
TGTGCCAGCAGTACAGGGGTAGGCTACACCTTC
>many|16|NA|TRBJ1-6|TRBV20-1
CSARDGGAGFNSPLHF
TGCAGTGCTAGAGATGGCGGGGCCGGTTTCAATTCACCCCTCCACTTT
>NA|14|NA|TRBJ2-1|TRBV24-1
CATRDQGLDNQQFF
TGTGCCACCAGGGATCAGGGTTTAGACAATCAGCAGTTCTTC
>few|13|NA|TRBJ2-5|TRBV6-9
CASSRQFKETQYF
TGTGCCAGCAGCAGACAGTTCAAAGAGACCCAGTACTTC
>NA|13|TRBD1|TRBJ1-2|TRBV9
CAGSSAGGYGYTF
TGTGCCGGCAGCTCGGCAGGGGGGTATGGCTACACCTTC
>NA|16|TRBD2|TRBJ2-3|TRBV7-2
CASGLVGLAVTDTQYF
TGTGCCAGCGGCTTAGTGGGCCTAGCGGTCACAGATACGCAGTATTTT
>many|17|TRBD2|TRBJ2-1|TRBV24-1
CATSDRGLAVPYNEQFF
TGTGCCACCAGTGATCGCGGACTAGCGGTACCTTACAATGAGCAGTTCTTC
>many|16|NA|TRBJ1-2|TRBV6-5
CASSYSKGGSGNGYTF
TGTGCCAGCAGTTACTCGAAGGGAGGGTCAGGGAATGGCTACACCTTC
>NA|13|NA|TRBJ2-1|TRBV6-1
CASTSRQANEQFF
TGTGCCAGCACCTCACGACAGGCCAATGAGCAGTTCTTC
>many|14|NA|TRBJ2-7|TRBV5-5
CASSNLGDAYEQYF
TGTGCCAGCAGCAACTTGGGGGACGCCTACGAGCAGTACTTC
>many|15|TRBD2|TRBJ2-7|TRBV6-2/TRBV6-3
CASSLTSGGPYEQYF
TGTGCCAGCAGTTTGACTAGCGGGGGTCCCTACGAGCAGTACTTC
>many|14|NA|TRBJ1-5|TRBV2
CASSGPLPHQTQHF
TGTGCCAGCAGTGGGCCTTTACCCCATCAGACCCAGCATTTT
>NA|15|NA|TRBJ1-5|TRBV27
CASRGTGGGNQPQHF
TGTGCCAGCAGGGGCACGGGGGGGGGCAATCAGCCCCAGCATTTT
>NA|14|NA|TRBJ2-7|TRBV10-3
CAITEGQPSYEQYF
TGTGCCATCACCGAAGGACAGCCCTCCTACGAGCAGTACTTC
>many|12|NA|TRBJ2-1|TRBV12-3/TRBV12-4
CASSPLRGEQFF
TGTGCCAGCAGCCCACTGCGGGGTGAGCAGTTCTTC